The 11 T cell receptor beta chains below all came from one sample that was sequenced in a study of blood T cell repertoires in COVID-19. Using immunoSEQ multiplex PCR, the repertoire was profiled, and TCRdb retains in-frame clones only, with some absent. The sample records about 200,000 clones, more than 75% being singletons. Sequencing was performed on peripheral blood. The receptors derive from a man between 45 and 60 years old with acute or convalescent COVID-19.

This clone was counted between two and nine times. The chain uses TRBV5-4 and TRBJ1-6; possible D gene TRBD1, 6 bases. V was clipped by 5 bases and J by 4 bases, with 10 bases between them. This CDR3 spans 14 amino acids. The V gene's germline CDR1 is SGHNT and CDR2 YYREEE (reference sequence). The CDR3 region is CASSLDRYNSPLHF. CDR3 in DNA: TGTGCCAGCAGTCTGGACAGATATAATTCACCCCTCCACTTT.

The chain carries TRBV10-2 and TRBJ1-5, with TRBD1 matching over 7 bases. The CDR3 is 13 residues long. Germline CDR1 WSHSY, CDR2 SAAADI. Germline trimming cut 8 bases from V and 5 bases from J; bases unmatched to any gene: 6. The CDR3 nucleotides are TGCGCCAGCTCCGGGACAGATGATCAGCCCCAGCATTTT. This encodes CASSGTDDQPQHF.

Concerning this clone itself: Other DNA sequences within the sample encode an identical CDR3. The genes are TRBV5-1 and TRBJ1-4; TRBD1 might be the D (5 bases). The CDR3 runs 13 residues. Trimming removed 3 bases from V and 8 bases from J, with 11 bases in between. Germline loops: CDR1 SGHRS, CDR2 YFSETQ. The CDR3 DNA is TGCGCCAGCAGCTCTGGAGGGACCGAAAAACTGTTTTTT. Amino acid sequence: CASSSGGTEKLFF.

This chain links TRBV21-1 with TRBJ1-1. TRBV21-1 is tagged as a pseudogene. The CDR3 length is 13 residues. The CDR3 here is CASSKPPDCGAFF. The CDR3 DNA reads TGTGCCAGCAGCAAACCCCCGGACTGCGGGGCTTTCTTT.

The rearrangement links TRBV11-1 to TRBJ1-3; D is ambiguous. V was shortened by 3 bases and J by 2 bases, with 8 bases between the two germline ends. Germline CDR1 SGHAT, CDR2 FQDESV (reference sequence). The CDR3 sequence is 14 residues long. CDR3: CASSLRDTGNTIYF. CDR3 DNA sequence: TGTGCCAGCAGCTTGCGCGACACTGGAAACACCATATATTTT. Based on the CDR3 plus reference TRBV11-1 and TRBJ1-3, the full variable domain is EAEVAQSPRYKITEKSQAVAFWCDPISGHATLYWYRQILGQGPELLVQFQDESVVDDSQLPKDRFSAERLKGVDSTLKIQPAELGDSAMYLCASSLRDTGNTIYFGEGSWLTVV.

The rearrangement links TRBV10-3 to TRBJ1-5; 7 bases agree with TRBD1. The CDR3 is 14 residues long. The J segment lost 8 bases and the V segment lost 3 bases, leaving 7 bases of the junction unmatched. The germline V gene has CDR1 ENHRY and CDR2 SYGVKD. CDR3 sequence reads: CAISESGGGEPQHF. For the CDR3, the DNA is TGTGCCATCAGTGAATCGGGAGGGGGCGAGCCCCAGCATTTT.

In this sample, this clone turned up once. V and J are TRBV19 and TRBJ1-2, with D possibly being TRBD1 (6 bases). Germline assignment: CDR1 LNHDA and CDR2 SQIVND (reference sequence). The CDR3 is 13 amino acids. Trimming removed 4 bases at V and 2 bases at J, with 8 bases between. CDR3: CASSNQGNYGYTF. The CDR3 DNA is TGTGCCAGTAGTAATCAGGGGAACTATGGCTACACCTTC.

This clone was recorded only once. The CDR3 coding sequence is TGTGCCAGCAGCTTACACCCGGGGGGGCTGACCGGGGAGCTGTTTTTT. Amino acid sequence: CASSLHPGGLTGELFF. This chain joins TRBV9 and TRBJ2-2, with 8 positions matching TRBD2. Germline-derived CDR1 and CDR2 are SGDLS and YYNGEE. Trimming removed 4 bases from V and 5 bases from J; junction bases left unmatched: 10. The CDR3 is made up of 16 amino acids.

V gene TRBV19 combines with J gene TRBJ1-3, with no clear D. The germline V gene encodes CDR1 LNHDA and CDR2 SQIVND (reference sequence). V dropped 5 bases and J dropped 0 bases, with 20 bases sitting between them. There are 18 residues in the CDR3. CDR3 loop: CASSPSWGGRISGNTIYF. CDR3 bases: TGTGCCAGTAGTCCGTCGTGGGGAGGCCGCATCTCTGGAAACACCATATATTTT.

The CDR3 DNA follows: TGCGCCAGCTTTCCGGATAGCGGGGGGTACAATGAGCAGTTCTTC. Translated, it gives CASFPDSGGYNEQFF. The J gene is TRBJ2-1, the V gene TRBV5-1, with TRBD2 identical over 10 bases. The CDR3 loop spans 15 amino acids. Trimming at V came to 7 bases and at J to 4 bases, leaving 8 bases not matched to a gene. CDR1 and CDR2 from the germline V gene are SGHRS and YFSETQ. The variable domain in full, completed from reference TRBV5-1 and TRBJ2-1, reads KAGVTQTPRYLIKTRGQQVTLSCSPISGHRSVSWYQQTPGQGLQFLFEYFSETQRNKGNFPGRFSGRQFSNSRSEMNVSTLELGDSALYLCASFPDSGGYNEQFFGPGTRLTVL.

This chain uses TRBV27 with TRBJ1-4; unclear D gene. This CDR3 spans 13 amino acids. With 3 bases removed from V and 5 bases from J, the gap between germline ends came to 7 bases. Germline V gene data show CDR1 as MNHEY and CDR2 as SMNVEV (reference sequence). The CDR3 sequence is CASSLERNEKLFF. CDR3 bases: TGTGCCAGCAGTTTGGAGAGGAATGAAAAACTGTTTTTT. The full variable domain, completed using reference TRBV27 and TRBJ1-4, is EAQVTQNPRYLITVTGKKLTVTCSQNMNHEYMSWYRQDPGLGLRQIYYSMNVEVTDKGDVPEGYKVSRKEKRNFPLILESPSPNQTSLYFCASSLERNEKLFFGSGTQLSVL.